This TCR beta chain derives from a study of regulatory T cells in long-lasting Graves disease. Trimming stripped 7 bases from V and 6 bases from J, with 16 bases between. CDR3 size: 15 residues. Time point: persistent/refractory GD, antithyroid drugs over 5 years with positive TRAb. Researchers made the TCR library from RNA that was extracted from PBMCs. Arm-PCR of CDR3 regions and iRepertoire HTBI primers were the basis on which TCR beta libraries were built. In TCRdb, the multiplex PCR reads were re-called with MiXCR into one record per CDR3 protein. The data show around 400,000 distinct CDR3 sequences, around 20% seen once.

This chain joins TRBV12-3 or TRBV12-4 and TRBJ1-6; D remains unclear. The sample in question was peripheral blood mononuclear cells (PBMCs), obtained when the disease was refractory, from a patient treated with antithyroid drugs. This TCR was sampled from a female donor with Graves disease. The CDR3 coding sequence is TGTGCCAGCAAAATAGAGCCACTGATTAATTCACCCCTCCACTTT. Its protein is CASKIEPLINSPLHF.